The 29 T cell receptor beta chains in this list originate from one sample, sequenced in a study of radiation and T cells in renal cell carcinoma. Sequencing was performed with immunoSEQ multiplex PCR; in TCRdb, only in-frame clones are kept and a portion is missing. The sample shows about 15,000 clones, roughly 54% of them seen only once. Regarding treatment: treatment-naive control, cytoreductive nephrectomy. Sequencing used tumor tissue, obtained from a patient whose treatment was nephrectomy without radiotherapy. The receptors come from a man aged 50-60 years with renal cell carcinoma.

The V call is TRBV2, the J call TRBJ1-2; unclear D gene. The CDR3 runs to 14 residues. Germline CDR1 reads SNHLY; CDR2 reads FYNNEI. The V gene lost 3 bases and the J gene lost 4 bases, with 12 bases spanning the gap. The DNA of the CDR3 is TGTGCCAGCAGTGATGTGGGCACCACCTATGGCTACACCTTC. The encoded protein is CASSDVGTTYGYTF.

The gene calls are TRBV2 and TRBJ1-5; D is unresolved. Germline-derived CDR1 and CDR2 are SNHLY and FYNNEI. V lost 5 bases and J lost 6, with 11 bases in between. The CDR3 runs 13 residues. CDR3 in DNA: TGTGCCAGCAGTCCCAGTTGGGCTCAGCCCCAGCATTTT. This sequence encodes CASSPSWAQPQHF.

The rearrangement uses TRBV28 and TRBJ1-1, with D perhaps matching TRBD1 (5 bases). In germline, CDR1 is MDHEN, CDR2 SYDVKM. V lost 6 bases to trimming and J lost 7 bases, with 21 bases between them. CDR3 size: 15 residues. DNA of the CDR3: TGTGCCAGCAGCCCCTTCGGGGGGGGAAGGGGTGAAGCTTTCTTT. Protein: CASSPFGGGRGEAFF.

A few counts support this clone. The chain employs TRBV7-6 and TRBJ1-2, with 8 nucleotides matching TRBD1. Germline assignment: CDR1 SGHVS and CDR2 FNYEAQ. Unmatched junction bases numbered 5, after V lost 8 bases and J lost 6 bases. This CDR3 is built from 12 residues. The DNA of the CDR3 is TGTGCCAGCGGCAGGGGGCGTCATGGCTACACCTTC. Its protein is CASGRGRHGYTF.

The V call is TRBV14, the J call TRBJ2-7; D not resolved. Per the germline V gene, CDR1 is SGHDN and CDR2 is FVKESK. The CDR3 is 11 residues long. The V end lost 6 bases, the J end lost 5 bases, and 8 bases lay between the germline ends. As DNA, the CDR3 is TGTGCCAGCAGGAAGCGACACGAGCAGTACTTC. Its protein is CASRKRHEQYF. Supplemented by reference TRBV14 and TRBJ2-7, the full variable domain reads EAGVTQFPSHSVIEKGQTVTLRCDPISGHDNLYWYRRVMGKEIKFLLHFVKESKQDESGMPNNRFLAERTGGTYSTLKVQPAELEDSGVYFCASRKRHEQYFGPGTRLTVT.

CDR3 protein: CASSPTGVLNLYEQYF. For the CDR3, the DNA is TGTGCCAGCTCACCGACAGGGGTCCTTAACCTGTACGAGCAGTACTTC. V usage is TRBV18 and J usage is TRBJ2-7, with 8 bases that match TRBD1. With 3 bases clipped from V and 4 bases from J, the junction kept 11 bases outside the gene matches. Germline V gene sequence: CDR1 KGHSH, CDR2 LQKENI. The CDR3 runs 16 residues. The complete variable domain, with remaining parts taken from reference TRBV18 and TRBJ2-7, reads NAGVMQNPRHLVRRRGQEARLRCSPMKGHSHVYWYRQLPEEGLKFMVYLQKENIIDESGMPKERFSAEFPKEGPSILRIQQVVRGDSAAYFCASSPTGVLNLYEQYFGPGTRLTVT.

This sequence joins TRBV6-5 and TRBJ2-5; 11 positions agree with TRBD2. The DNA end is more similar to TRBJ2-7, so the J call may be wrong. There are 15 residues in the CDR3. Germline V gene data show CDR1 as MNHEY and CDR2 as SVGAGI. CDR3 in amino acids: CASSYSGLAAYEQYF. As DNA, the CDR3 is TGTGCCAGCAGTTACTCGGGACTAGCGGCTTACGAGCAGTACTTC.

CDR3 DNA sequence: TGTGCCAGCACCTCGAACCGGGCCTACGAGCAGTACTTC. Amino acid sequence: CASTSNRAYEQYF. The chain is built from TRBV6-5 and TRBJ2-7; no clear D. The germline V gene encodes CDR1 MNHEY and CDR2 SVGAGI. The germline V and J ends were trimmed by 7 bases and 2 bases, with 12 bases remaining between them. This CDR3 is 13 amino acids long.

The chain carries TRBV27 and TRBJ2-1; TRBD2 might be the D (5 bases). Between the trimmed V and J ends, which lost 7 bases and 0 bases, there was a span of 13 bases. The germline V gene encodes CDR1 MNHEY and CDR2 SMNVEV (reference sequence). This CDR3 has 15 residues. In DNA, the CDR3 is TGTGCCAGCATGGAGGCCGCGAGCTCCTACAATGAGCAGTTCTTC. It codes for CASMEAASSYNEQFF.

Sample share makes this clone medium-sized. This chain connects TRBV18 to TRBJ2-7, with D unclear. Looked up from germline, CDR1 is KGHSH and CDR2 is LQKENI. The V end was cut by 7 bases, the J end by 6 bases, with 13 bases between. The CDR3 consists of 12 residues. CDR3 amino acids: CASFSILPEQYF. The CDR3 nucleotides are TGTGCCAGCTTCTCAATATTACCCGAGCAGTACTTC.

The chain is built from TRBV4-1 and TRBJ2-7; D remains ambiguous. CDR3 length equals 13 residues. V was pared by 1 base and J by 1 base, with 5 bases between. Germline V CDR1 and CDR2: MGHRA, YSYEKL. CDR3 region: CASSQGRSYEQYF. The CDR3 bases are TGCGCCAGCAGCCAAGGACGGTCCTACGAGCAGTACTTC.

In this sample, this clone turned up a few times. This chain connects TRBV5-6 to TRBJ2-7, with 7 bases matching TRBD1. There are 15 residues in the CDR3. Germline values: CDR1 SGHDT, CDR2 YYEEEE. The V segment lost 1 base and the J segment 4 bases; nucleotides outside the gene matches: 8. The CDR3 DNA sequence: TGTGCCAGCAGCTTGAGAGGGGGCGAGGGGTACGAGCAGTACTTC. It is translated as CASSLRGGEGYEQYF. Drawing the rest from reference TRBV5-6 and TRBJ2-7, the complete variable domain is DAGVTQSPTHLIKTRGQQVTLRCSPKSGHDTVSWYQQALGQGPQFIFQYYEEEERQRGNFPDRFSGHQFPNYSSELNVNALLLGDSALYLCASSLRGGEGYEQYFGPGTRLTVT.

This rearrangement joins TRBV13 to TRBJ1-3, with 11 bases aligning to TRBD1. V trimming: 4 bases; J trimming: 4 bases; junction bases outside the gene matches: 3. This CDR3 is built from 15 residues. Germline V lookup: CDR1 PRHDT, CDR2 FYEKMQ (reference sequence). This chain's CDR3 is CASSYGQGAGNTIYF. CDR3 nucleotides: TGTGCCAGCAGCTATGGACAGGGGGCGGGAAACACCATATATTTT. Drawing the rest from reference TRBV13 and TRBJ1-3, the complete variable domain is AAGVIQSPRHLIKEKRETATLKCYPIPRHDTVYWYQQGPGQDPQFLISFYEKMQSDKGSIPDRFSAQQFSDYHSELNMSSLELGDSALYFCASSYGQGAGNTIYFGEGSWLTVV.

This chain joins TRBV18 and TRBJ2-1; perhaps TRBD2 as D (5 bases). Trimming pared 6 bases from V and 9 bases from J, leaving 18 bases between. Germline loops: CDR1 KGHSH, CDR2 LQKENI. The CDR3 contains 14 residues. The CDR3 spells CASSRNRGRVEQFF. Written as DNA, the CDR3 is TGTGCCAGCTCGCGTAATAGAGGGCGCGTTGAGCAGTTCTTC.

Comment on this clone: One junction end disagrees with the germline gene, perhaps due to a read error. The rearrangement links TRBV7-9 to TRBJ1-2; D gene uncertain. The V gene's germline CDR1 is SEHNR and CDR2 FQNEAQ (reference sequence). The CDR3 has 16 residues. CDR3 in amino acids: CASSQTAGASNYGYTF. CDR3 DNA: TGCGCCAGCAGCCAAACGGCAGGCGCCTCTAACTATGGCTACACCTTC.

The chain couples TRBV19 to TRBJ1-1; tentative D call: TRBD1 (5 bases). The CDR3 loop spans 14 amino acids. Germline-derived CDR1 and CDR2 are LNHDA and SQIVND (reference sequence). V was clipped by 7 bases and J by 1 base, with 13 bases between them. The CDR3 DNA is TGTGCCAGTATCCCCCTTCAGGGGAACACTGAAGCTTTCTTT. Its translation is CASIPLQGNTEAFF.

CDR3 in DNA: TGCACCAGCAGCCAAGATCTACCCAAACACACAGATACGCAGTATTTT. The encoded protein is CTSSQDLPKHTDTQYF. This rearrangement joins TRBV1 to TRBJ2-3. TRBV1 is given as a pseudogene. The CDR3 has 16 residues.

This clone came up a few times. The V and J genes are TRBV6-5 and TRBJ2-1, with 10 bases aligning to TRBD2. After removal of 4 bases from V and 7 bases from J, the junction contained 7 bases not matched to a gene. This CDR3 is built from 15 residues. The germline CDR1 and CDR2 sequences are MNHEY and SVGAGI. The CDR3 reads CASSFEAGGVNEQFF. In DNA, the CDR3 is TGTGCCAGCAGTTTTGAAGCGGGAGGGGTAAATGAGCAGTTCTTC.

The chain couples TRBV19 to TRBJ2-7; possibly TRBD2 for D (6 bases). Trimming took off 1 base at V and 0 bases at J, with 10 bases between the two ends. The CDR3 contains 15 residues. Per the germline V gene, CDR1 is LNHDA and CDR2 is SQIVND (reference sequence). The CDR3 is CASSIGEVFSYEQYF. The CDR3 DNA reads TGTGCCAGTAGTATAGGGGAGGTGTTCTCCTACGAGCAGTACTTC.

This chain links TRBV11-3 with TRBJ1-1; D is perhaps TRBD1 (5 bases). V was clipped by 1 base and J by 0 bases, with 9 bases between them. Germline V CDR1 and CDR2: SGHNT, YENEEA. The CDR3 spans 15 residues. The CDR3 DNA reads TGTGCCAGCAGCTTAGTGGTAGGGGTGAACACTGAAGCTTTCTTT. Its protein is CASSLVVGVNTEAFF.

Within the sample, this clone is medium-sized. J is TRBJ2-7 and V is TRBV6-5, with D perhaps TRBD1 or TRBD2 (5 bases each). The CDR3 is 14 amino acids. The V and J ends lost 5 bases and 0 bases respectively, with 11 bases between them. Looked up from germline, CDR1 is MNHEY and CDR2 is SVGAGI. The CDR3 DNA reads as TGTGCCAGCAGTCCCGGGACGGGCTCCTACGAGCAGTACTTC. This sequence encodes CASSPGTGSYEQYF.

This clone was observed once. The CDR3 sequence: CASQGDRAADTQYF. CDR3 DNA sequence: TGTGCCAGCCAAGGAGACAGGGCTGCAGATACGCAGTATTTT. The chain combines TRBV2 with TRBJ2-3; 7 bases match TRBD1. Trimming took 8 bases from V and 4 from J; bases not matched to a gene: 9. Germline CDR1 reads SNHLY; CDR2 reads FYNNEI. The length of the CDR3 is 14 residues.

CDR3 residues: CASSLRAGGNTGELFF. Written as DNA, the CDR3 is TGTGCCAGCAGCTTAAGGGCGGGAGGTAACACCGGGGAGCTGTTTTTT. This chain uses TRBV7-6 with TRBJ2-2; 8 bases are shared with TRBD2. V shed 2 bases and J 2 bases; nucleotides not matched to a gene: 4. CDR3 length: 16 amino acids. The germline V gene encodes CDR1 SGHVS and CDR2 FNYEAQ.

CDR3 sequence: CASSEKGNEQFF. DNA of the CDR3: TGTGCCAGCAGCGAAAAAGGAAATGAGCAGTTCTTC. The chain combines TRBV9 with TRBJ2-1; D is undetermined. V lost 3 bases, J lost 7 bases, and 8 bases lay in between. This CDR3 has 12 amino acids. The V gene's germline CDR1 is SGDLS and CDR2 YYNGEE. Looking up the rest from reference TRBV9 and TRBJ2-1 gives the full variable domain: DSGVTQTPKHLITATGQRVTLRCSPRSGDLSVYWYQQSLDQGLQFLIQYYNGEERAKGNILERFSAQQFPDLHSELNLSSLELGDSALYFCASSEKGNEQFFGPGTRLTVL.

The chain combines TRBV2 with TRBJ1-6; D call uncertain. V was cut by 0 bases and J by 0 bases, with 12 bases left in between. CDR3 length equals 18 residues. CDR1 and CDR2 (germline): SNHLY, FYNNEI. CDR3 in DNA: TGTGCCAGCAGTGAAGCGTGGACTGGTAGCTCCTATAATTCACCCCTCCACTTT. Residues: CASSEAWTGSSYNSPLHF.

The CDR3 reads CASSLAGGSYGYTF. CDR3 nucleotide sequence: TGTGCCAGCAGCTTAGCAGGGGGCAGCTATGGCTACACCTTC. The chain links TRBV7-2 to TRBJ1-2; 7 bases are a match to TRBD1. The CDR3 loop spans 14 amino acids. Germline V gene lookup returns CDR1 SGHTA and CDR2 FQGNSA. The ends lost 0 bases at V and 4 bases at J; junction bases unmatched: 2.

This clone was observed a few times. V gene TRBV5-6 combines with J gene TRBJ2-3; 9 nucleotides align to TRBD1. V gave up 2 bases and J gave up 2 bases; unmatched junction bases: 0. From germline, CDR1 is SGHDT and CDR2 YYEEEE. The CDR3 is made up of 14 amino acids. CDR3 DNA sequence: TGTGCCAGCAGCTTACAGGGGGCCACAGATACGCAGTATTTT. Residues: CASSLQGATDTQYF.

This clone was seen once. This chain uses TRBV14 with TRBJ2-1; maybe TRBD2 (8 bases). The CDR3 sequence is 14 residues long. Per the germline V gene, CDR1 is SGHDN and CDR2 is FVKESK. V was cut by 1 base and J by 9 bases, with 13 bases left in between. CDR3: CASSQVREGAEQFF. The CDR3 DNA reads as TGTGCCAGCAGCCAAGTTCGGGAGGGGGCTGAGCAGTTCTTC.

Only a few counts were recorded for this clone. The chain is built from TRBV15 and TRBJ1-2; maybe TRBD1 (5 bases). CDR3 length equals 15 residues. CDR1 LNHNV and CDR2 YYDKDF come from the germline V gene (reference sequence). V lost 1 base and J lost 3, with 12 bases in between. The CDR3 bases are TGTGCCACCAGCAGAGGGTGGGGGTCCGACTATGGCTACACCTTC. Its protein is CATSRGWGSDYGYTF.